One sample yielded the 12 T cell receptor beta chains listed below, sequenced in a study of shared clonotypes between healthy human individuals. Naivety among CD8 cells was defined by CD45RO negativity and positive CCR7 selection, thereby excluding terminally differentiated effector memory CD45RA+ cells. The data were produced by immunoSEQ multiplex PCR, yet TCRdb's version contains in-frame clones alone and is incomplete. The sample carries 2 million to 2.5 million clones, less than 95% recorded once. The material sequenced was naive CD8+ T cells sorted from blood. Receptor source: a man younger than 35 in good health.

V is TRBV19 and J is TRBJ2-1; D call uncertain. Germline V gene data show CDR1 as LNHDA and CDR2 as SQIVND (reference sequence). V lost 4 bases and J 4 bases, leaving 5 bases between the germline ends. This CDR3 has 12 residues. Here the CDR3 DNA reads TGTGCCAGTAGTAGAGCTTACAATGAGCAGTTCTTC. The encoded protein is CASSRAYNEQFF.

The table lists this clone with a count of one. The V and J genes are TRBV28 and TRBJ2-7; 13 bases match TRBD2. J was trimmed by 0 bases and V by 5 bases; bases with no gene match: 10. CDR3 length equals 18 residues. Germline CDR1 MDHEN, CDR2 SYDVKM. This CDR3 is CASSPRTSGGTLSYEQYF. Here the CDR3 DNA reads TGTGCCAGCAGTCCAAGGACTAGCGGGGGCACTCTCTCCTACGAGCAGTACTTC.

The J gene is TRBJ2-7, the V gene TRBV29-1; D ambiguous. There are 10 residues in the CDR3. The V gene lost 4 bases and the J gene lost 7 bases, with 8 bases spanning the gap. CDR1 is SQVTM and CDR2 is ANQGSEA in the germline V gene. Here the CDR3 reads CSVAGNEQYF. The CDR3 bases are TGCAGCGTTGCAGGAAATGAGCAGTACTTC.

CDR3 sequence: CAISETGLAGDWTQYF. DNA for the CDR3: TGTGCCATCAGTGAAACCGGACTAGCGGGAGATTGGACCCAGTACTTC. The chain combines TRBV10-3 with TRBJ2-5; 13 bases align to TRBD2. This CDR3 has 16 residues. Germline V gene sequence: CDR1 ENHRY, CDR2 SYGVKD. The trim removed 3 bases at V and 7 bases at J, leaving 8 bases unmatched.

The V call is TRBV7-9, the J call TRBJ2-7; 7 positions match TRBD1. The V gene's germline CDR1 is SEHNR and CDR2 FQNEAQ (reference sequence). The CDR3 runs 13 residues. V shed 5 bases and J 5 bases; nucleotides not matched to a gene: 6. The CDR3 reads CASSVGQADEQYF. Written as DNA, the CDR3 is TGTGCCAGCAGCGTCGGACAGGCAGACGAGCAGTACTTC.

The V gene is TRBV19, the J gene TRBJ1-6; the match to TRBD1 covers 7 bases. In germline, CDR1 is LNHDA, CDR2 SQIVND (reference sequence). Trimming at V came to 7 bases and at J to 8 bases, leaving 8 bases not matched to a gene. CDR3 length equals 14 residues. CDR3 residues: CASNQGDSYSPLHF. In nucleotides, the CDR3 is TGTGCCAGTAATCAGGGGGACAGCTATTCACCCCTCCACTTT.

Concerning this clone itself: Additional DNA sequences in this sample encode the identical CDR3. The chain has TRBV6-5 and TRBJ2-4; 8 nucleotides align to TRBD1. CDR3 length equals 13 residues. V lost 5 bases, J lost 6 bases, and 3 bases stayed unmatched. From germline, CDR1 is MNHEY and CDR2 SVGAGI. The CDR3 reads CASSPTGGNIQYF. The CDR3 DNA reads TGTGCCAGCAGTCCCACAGGGGGAAACATTCAGTACTTC.

The chain links TRBV27 to TRBJ2-7; 10 bases are shared with TRBD2. The CDR3 totals 15 residues. The trim removed 5 bases at V and 5 bases at J, leaving 9 bases unmatched. Germline V gene data show CDR1 as MNHEY and CDR2 as SMNVEV (reference sequence). CDR3 nucleotides: TGTGCCAGCAGTCCCGGGATAGCGGGGGGTAACGAGCAGTACTTC. This sequence encodes CASSPGIAGGNEQYF.

V gene TRBV29-1 combines with J gene TRBJ2-7, with TRBD1 matching over 9 bases. The ends lost 8 bases at V and 6 bases at J; junction bases unmatched: 8. In germline, CDR1 is SQVTM, CDR2 ANQGSEA. The CDR3 is 12 residues long. The CDR3 coding sequence is TGCAGCTCTTGGACAGGGGTAGGCGAGCAGTACTTC. As protein: CSSWTGVGEQYF.

V gene TRBV25-1 combines with J gene TRBJ1-4; D unclear. The V and J ends lost 4 bases and 2 bases respectively, with 11 bases between them. The germline V gene encodes CDR1 MGHDK and CDR2 SYGVNS. CDR3 length equals 15 residues. This chain's CDR3 is CASSAQTDTNEKLFF. In DNA, the CDR3 is TGTGCCAGCAGTGCACAAACAGATACTAATGAAAAACTGTTTTTT.

The chain links TRBV30 to TRBJ1-2, with a possible D match to TRBD1 (6 bases). Germline assignment: CDR1 GTSNPN and CDR2 SVGIG (reference sequence). V lost 0 bases and J 7 bases, leaving 9 bases between the germline ends. The CDR3 sequence is 12 residues long. The CDR3 sequence is CAWSVKDSGYTF. The CDR3 bases are TGTGCCTGGAGTGTAAAGGACAGTGGCTACACCTTC.

The CDR3 bases are TGTGCCAGCAGGCCCAGCGGGGCATTCCCAGATACGCAGTATTTT. It codes for CASRPSGAFPDTQYF. J is TRBJ2-3 and V is TRBV2; the match to TRBD2 covers 7 bases. This CDR3 spans 15 amino acids. J gave up 4 bases and V 6 bases, and 10 bases lay outside the gene matches. Germline lookup yields CDR1 SNHLY and CDR2 FYNNEI.